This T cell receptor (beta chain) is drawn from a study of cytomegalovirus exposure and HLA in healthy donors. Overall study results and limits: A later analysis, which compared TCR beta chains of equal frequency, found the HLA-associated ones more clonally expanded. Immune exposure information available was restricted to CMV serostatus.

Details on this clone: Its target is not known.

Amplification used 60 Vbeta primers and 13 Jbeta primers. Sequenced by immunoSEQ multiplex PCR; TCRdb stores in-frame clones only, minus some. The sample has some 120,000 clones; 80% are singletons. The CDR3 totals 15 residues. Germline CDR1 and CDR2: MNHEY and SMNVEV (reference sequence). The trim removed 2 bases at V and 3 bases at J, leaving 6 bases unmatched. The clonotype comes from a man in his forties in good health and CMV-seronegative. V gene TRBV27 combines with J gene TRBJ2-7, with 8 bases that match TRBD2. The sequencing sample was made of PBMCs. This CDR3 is CASSLLAGGFYEQYF. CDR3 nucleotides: TGTGCCAGCAGTTTACTGGCGGGAGGTTTCTACGAGCAGTACTTC.